This T cell receptor beta chain was captured by sequencing in a study of PD-1 blockade in classical Hodgkin lymphoma. General observations from the study: Healthy donors reportedly exceeded newly diagnosed patients in baseline TCR diversity. Differences between repertoires have undefined causes, possibly disease activity or prior therapy.

The germline V gene has CDR1 SGHTA and CDR2 FQGNSA. Trimming cost V 8 bases and J 5 bases, with 13 bases left between them. This CDR3 has 12 amino acids. Time point specified: newly diagnosed, previously untreated cHL patient sample. Peripheral samples used as comparators were newly diagnosed, untreated classical Hodgkin lymphoma PBMCs. Here immunoSEQ multiplex PCR was the method, and the copy in TCRdb shows in-frame clones only, minus some. Of 15,000 to 20,000 clones listed, about 85% are singletons. On this clone: Its matching antigen is unknown.

The TCR comes from a human donor with classical Hodgkin lymphoma. The chain links TRBV7-2 to TRBJ2-7; D might be TRBD2 (5 bases). The specimen was peripheral blood mononuclear cells (PBMCs). DNA of the CDR3: TGTGCCAGCGGCCGAACGGGGAACGAGCAGTACTTC. It encodes CASGRTGNEQYF.